The 31 T cell receptor beta chains below were found in one sample sequenced in a study of cytomegalovirus exposure and HLA in healthy donors. The PCR ran on 60 Vbeta and 13 Jbeta primers. Assay: immunoSEQ multiplex PCR; the TCRdb copy retains only in-frame clones and omits some. This repertoire shows more than 110,000 clones, 55% to 80% found once; its top ten account for around 1.2%. The sequencing sample was made of PBMCs. Source of these receptors: a woman aged 40 to 50 in good health and CMV-seronegative.

With regard to this clone: Relative to the germline gene, one junction end is altered; a read error may explain this. This chain uses TRBV7-9 with TRBJ2-2, with 13 bases identical to TRBD2. This CDR3 spans 17 amino acids. CDR1 and CDR2 (germline): SEHNR, FQNEAQ (reference sequence). The CDR3 region is CASSLTGTSGESGKLFF. For the CDR3, the DNA is TGTGCCAGCAGCTTAACCGGGACTAGCGGGGAGTCCGGGAAGCTGTTTTTT.

A few counts support this clone. DNA for the CDR3: TGCGCCAGCAGCCGGGACAGTTTGAACACTGAAGCTTTCTTT. It translates to CASSRDSLNTEAFF. The chain employs TRBV4-1 and TRBJ1-1, with 7 bases that match TRBD1. The CDR3 is 14 residues long. V shed 4 bases and J 0 bases; nucleotides not matched to a gene: 2. The V gene's germline CDR1 is MGHRA and CDR2 YSYEKL.

There are a few counts of this clone. The chain links TRBV5-1 to TRBJ2-2, with 8 bases aligning to TRBD1. This CDR3 is 15 amino acids long. Germline V lookup: CDR1 SGHRS, CDR2 YFSETQ. With V trimmed by 3 bases and J by 5 bases, 6 bases remained unmatched. The CDR3 loop reads CASSSGTGSTGELFF. The CDR3 DNA reads TGCGCCAGCAGCTCCGGGACAGGCTCAACCGGGGAGCTGTTTTTT.

The chain uses TRBV5-1 and TRBJ2-3; 10 bases are shared with TRBD1. This CDR3 has 18 residues. From germline, CDR1 is SGHRS and CDR2 YFSETQ. V lost 4 bases, J lost 3 bases, and 14 bases stayed unmatched. The CDR3 nucleotides are TGCGCCAGCAGCCCGGGGGGGACAGGGGTTATTCTTACAGATACGCAGTATTTT. It codes for CASSPGGTGVILTDTQYF.

The rearrangement links TRBV9 to TRBJ1-1, with no clear D. V lost 4 bases and J lost 7, with 14 bases in between. Germline V lookup: CDR1 SGDLS, CDR2 YYNGEE. The CDR3 spans 13 residues. The CDR3 DNA follows: TGTGCCAGCAGCCCCAACGCGGAGTTTGAAGCTTTCTTT. Translating gives CASSPNAEFEAFF.

This clone turned up a few times. The chain recombines TRBV10-3 with TRBJ1-2; a weak D match, TRBD1 (5 bases). Germline V CDR1 and CDR2: ENHRY, SYGVKD. The CDR3 is 11 amino acids. Trimming shortened V by 11 bases and J by 8 bases, and 15 bases separated the two germline ends. DNA for the CDR3: TGTGCCTTAGGGGATTTGACCGGCTACACCTTC. This encodes CALGDLTGYTF.

V is TRBV6-1 and J is TRBJ1-6, with 7 bases aligning to TRBD1. The CDR3 totals 15 residues. Germline V gene sequence: CDR1 MNHNS, CDR2 SASEGT. The V and J ends lost 7 bases and 7 bases, in that order; junction bases with no gene match: 10. CDR3 bases: TGTGCCAGCATGAACAGGGGCAATATGAATTCACCCCTCCACTTT. Its protein is CASMNRGNMNSPLHF.

This clone was found a few times. The J gene is TRBJ1-2, the V gene TRBV5-6; D gene unclear. Germline V gene lookup returns CDR1 SGHDT and CDR2 YYEEEE. Trimming removed 1 base at V and 5 bases at J, with 3 bases between. There are 11 residues in the CDR3. CDR3 sequence (DNA): TGTGCCAGCAGCTTGCGGTATGGCTACACCTTC. Translation gives CASSLRYGYTF.

This clone was detected once. This chain links TRBV7-8 with TRBJ2-7, with D tentatively TRBD2 (6 bases). CDR3 length equals 16 residues. Trimming shortened V by 0 bases and J by 0 bases, and 12 bases separated the two germline ends. The germline gives CDR1 SGHVS, CDR2 FQNEAQ. CDR3 protein: CASSLAGLQSSYEQYV. CDR3 coding DNA: TGTGCCAGCAGCTTAGCGGGACTTCAGAGCTCCTACGAGCAGTACGTC.

This rearrangement joins TRBV7-9 to TRBJ2-7; D not certain. The CDR3 is 11 amino acids. The V gene lost 4 bases and the J gene lost 6 bases, with 7 bases spanning the gap. Germline values: CDR1 SEHNR, CDR2 FQNEAQ (reference sequence). CDR3 protein: CASSSLSEQYF. The CDR3 DNA reads TGTGCCAGCAGCTCCCTAAGCGAGCAGTACTTC. Looking up the rest from reference TRBV7-9 and TRBJ2-7 gives the full variable domain: DTGVSQNPRHKITKRGQNVTFRCDPISEHNRLYWYRQTLGQGPEFLTYFQNEAQLEKSRLLSDRFSAERPKGSFSTLEIQRTEQGDSAMYLCASSSLSEQYFGPGTRLTVT.

The rearrangement uses TRBV7-3 and TRBJ2-2, with 7 positions matching TRBD1. This CDR3 is 14 amino acids long. J lost 6 bases, V lost 5 bases, and 6 bases had no gene match. The germline V gene encodes CDR1 SGHTA and CDR2 FQGTGA. CDR3 in DNA: TGTGCCAGCAGCCCATTGACAGGGTCCGGGGAGCTGTTTTTT. This sequence encodes CASSPLTGSGELFF.

The V call is TRBV6-1, the J call TRBJ1-2; 8 bases are a match to TRBD1. Germline CDR1 is MNHNS and CDR2 is SASEGT. This CDR3 has 14 amino acids. V shed 6 bases, J shed 4 bases, and the junction held 7 bases outside the gene matches. The CDR3 protein is CASRHHDRGYGYTF. The CDR3 nucleotides read TGTGCCAGCAGACATCACGACAGGGGCTATGGCTACACCTTC.

Only one count was recorded for this clone. The rearrangement joins TRBV25-1 to TRBJ2-3, with 9 positions matching TRBD2. V dropped 1 base and J dropped 6; count of bases not matched to a gene: 8. This CDR3 is built from 16 residues. CDR1 is MGHDK and CDR2 is SYGVNS in the germline V gene. The CDR3 DNA reads as TGTGCCAGCAGTGAATTTGGCGGGGGGGATGGGGATACGCAGTATTTT. Translation gives CASSEFGGGDGDTQYF.

The genes are TRBV4-3 and TRBJ1-3, with a tentative D call TRBD1 (6 bases). CDR3 length equals 14 residues. Germline lookup yields CDR1 LGHNA and CDR2 YSLEER. With 3 bases removed from V and 3 bases from J, the gap between germline ends came to 9 bases. CDR3 protein: CASSQGAYGNTIYF. The CDR3 nucleotides read TGCGCCAGCAGCCAGGGGGCTTATGGAAACACCATATATTTT.

The CDR3 spells CASSTSPGSRGNTIYF. The DNA of the CDR3 is TGTGCCAGCAGTACATCACCGGGATCCAGAGGAAACACCATATATTTT. V gene TRBV2 combines with J gene TRBJ1-3; no firm D call. Germline V gives CDR1 SNHLY, CDR2 FYNNEI. V dropped 5 bases and J dropped 4 bases, with 18 bases sitting between them. The CDR3 runs to 16 residues.

V usage is TRBV10-3 and J usage is TRBJ2-1; 9 bases map to TRBD1. After removal of 5 bases from V and 8 bases from J, the junction contained 10 bases not matched to a gene. CDR1 is ENHRY, CDR2 SYGVKD, per germline. The CDR3 is 15 residues long. The CDR3 loop reads CAISNGQGNKDEQFF. CDR3 nucleotides: TGTGCCATCAGTAACGGACAGGGGAATAAGGATGAGCAGTTCTTC.

The V gene is TRBV5-6, the J gene TRBJ2-1; 10 nucleotides align to TRBD2. The ends lost 3 bases at V and 4 bases at J; junction bases unmatched: 16. Germline V gives CDR1 SGHDT, CDR2 YYEEEE. The CDR3 totals 19 residues. The CDR3 DNA reads as TGTGCCAGCAGCTCACCACTTGGAGCGGGGGGGTCGGGATACAATGAGCAGTTCTTC. Its protein product is CASSSPLGAGGSGYNEQFF.

The CDR3 sequence is CASSLAGQGVVSPLHF. For the CDR3, the DNA is TGTGCCAGCAGCTTAGCGGGACAGGGGGTCGTTTCACCCCTCCACTTT. The V gene is TRBV7-2, the J gene TRBJ1-6, with 11 nucleotides matching TRBD1. This CDR3 is built from 16 residues. J gave up 9 bases and V 0 bases, and 4 bases lay outside the gene matches. Germline CDR1 SGHTA, CDR2 FQGNSA. Supplemented by reference TRBV7-2 and TRBJ1-6, the full variable domain reads GAGVSQSPSNKVTEKGKDVELRCDPISGHTALYWYRQSLGQGLEFLIYFQGNSAPDKSGLPSDRFSAERTGGSVSTLTIQRTQQEDSAVYLCASSLAGQGVVSPLHFGNGTRLTVT.

Written as DNA, the CDR3 is TGTGCCAGCAGCCCTGGGACAGGGGGTGGCTCTGGAAACACCATATATTTT. It encodes CASSPGTGGGSGNTIYF. The rearrangement uses TRBV4-2 and TRBJ1-3, with 11 bases lining up with TRBD1. Germline loops: CDR1 LGHNA, CDR2 YNFKEQ. Trimming at V came to 4 bases and at J to 0 bases, leaving 5 bases not matched to a gene. This CDR3 is 17 amino acids long.

CDR3 region: CASSQEGAVGTGNTIYF. CDR3 sequence (DNA): TGTGCCAGCAGCCAAGAAGGGGCAGTCGGTACTGGAAACACCATATATTTT. V gene TRBV14 combines with J gene TRBJ1-3, with D tentatively TRBD1 (5 bases). Trimming left V 0 bases short and J 2 bases short, with 14 bases between. The CDR3 has 17 amino acids. Germline V gene sequence: CDR1 SGHDN, CDR2 FVKESK.

The chain carries TRBV18 and TRBJ2-7; possible D gene TRBD2, 6 bases. The germline V gene has CDR1 KGHSH and CDR2 LQKENI. Trimming shortened V by 3 bases and J by 5 bases, and 8 bases separated the two germline ends. The CDR3 is made up of 12 amino acids. The CDR3 bases are TGTGCCAGCTCACCGACGGGGGACGAGCAGTACGTC. This codes for CASSPTGDEQYV.

The chain is built from TRBV12-5 and TRBJ2-5; TRBD2 might be the D (6 bases). The CDR3 contains 14 residues. Trimming cost V 5 bases and J 5 bases, with 15 bases left between them. The germline CDR1 and CDR2 sequences are LGHNT and FRNRAP. The CDR3 here is CASGPDGGLETQYF. In nucleotides, the CDR3 is TGTGCTAGTGGTCCCGACGGGGGTCTCGAGACCCAGTACTTC.

This clone occurred once. V is TRBV10-3 and J is TRBJ1-1; D is unclear. Germline assignment: CDR1 ENHRY and CDR2 SYGVKD. The CDR3 covers 14 residues. V lost 4 bases to trimming and J lost 0 bases, with 9 bases between them. The CDR3 sequence is CAISADWVNTEAFF. The CDR3 bases are TGTGCCATCAGTGCAGACTGGGTGAACACTGAAGCTTTCTTT.

A few counts support this clone. The chain uses TRBV13 and TRBJ2-5; TRBD1 aligns across 7 bases. Germline lookup yields CDR1 PRHDT and CDR2 FYEKMQ (reference sequence). The junction had 6 bases not matched to a gene; V was cut back by 4 bases and J by 4 bases. The CDR3 is 14 amino acids. The CDR3 protein is CASSSPGQRETQYF. The CDR3 DNA sequence: TGTGCCAGCAGCTCTCCGGGACAGAGAGAGACCCAGTACTTC.

This CDR3 is CASSPPRGQRVIGEKLFF. The DNA for the CDR3 is TGTGCCAGCTCACCACCGAGGGGACAGCGCGTAATCGGTGAAAAACTGTTTTTT. This sequence joins TRBV18 and TRBJ1-4, with 7 bases fitting TRBD1. The V gene end was trimmed by 0 bases and the J gene end by 7 bases; junction bases not matched to a gene: 14. Germline loops: CDR1 KGHSH, CDR2 LQKENI. CDR3 size: 18 residues.

This clone appeared a single time. The chain combines TRBV6-5 with TRBJ1-4; no definite D call. Trimming took 2 bases from V and 5 from J, leaving 12 bases between them. CDR1 and CDR2 from the germline V gene are MNHEY and SVGAGI. The CDR3 contains 15 residues. CDR3 region: CASSYGVGNNEKLFF. In nucleotides, the CDR3 is TGTGCCAGCAGTTACGGGGTCGGGAACAATGAAAAACTGTTTTTT.

This chain links TRBV19 with TRBJ2-1, with 7 bases matching TRBD2. V shed 6 bases, J shed 9 bases, and the junction held 14 bases outside the gene matches. The CDR3 length is 15 residues. Germline V gives CDR1 LNHDA, CDR2 SQIVND (reference sequence). This chain's CDR3 is CASSPVGFPGGEQFF. The CDR3 bases are TGTGCCAGTAGCCCCGTTGGGTTCCCGGGGGGTGAGCAGTTCTTC.

The chain has TRBV27 and TRBJ1-4, with TRBD1 matching over 10 bases. J lost 7 bases, V lost 4 bases, and 6 bases had no gene match. CDR1 and CDR2 (germline): MNHEY, SMNVEV (reference sequence). The CDR3 runs 15 residues. CDR3 loop: CASSSMTGGAEKLFF. Here the CDR3 DNA reads TGTGCCAGCAGTTCTATGACAGGGGGCGCTGAAAAACTGTTTTTT. Complete variable domain (other parts from reference TRBV27 and TRBJ1-4): EAQVTQNPRYLITVTGKKLTVTCSQNMNHEYMSWYRQDPGLGLRQIYYSMNVEVTDKGDVPEGYKVSRKEKRNFPLILESPSPNQTSLYFCASSSMTGGAEKLFFGSGTQLSVL.

Concerning this clone itself: A read error may produce the germline difference seen at one junction end. The chain employs TRBV28 and TRBJ1-3; no definite D call. The CDR3 extends over 15 amino acids. CDR1 is MDHEN, CDR2 SYDVKM, per germline. This chain's CDR3 is CASSYSPGSGNTIYF. Written as DNA, the CDR3 is TGTGCCAGTAGTTACTCCCCGGGCTCTGGAAACACCATATATTTT.

The chain links TRBV6-1 to TRBJ1-5; D gene unclear. This CDR3 has 13 residues. Trimming shortened V by 10 bases and J by 5 bases, and 15 bases separated the two germline ends. Germline CDR1 MNHNS, CDR2 SASEGT. The CDR3 here is CATRISSDQPQHF. CDR3 DNA: TGTGCCACCCGAATTTCCTCGGATCAGCCCCAGCATTTT.

The V and J genes are TRBV10-3 and TRBJ1-6, with D tentatively TRBD1 (6 bases). The CDR3 contains 13 residues. Germline V gene sequence: CDR1 ENHRY, CDR2 SYGVKD. V shed 2 bases and J shed 10 bases, with 9 bases lying between them. CDR3 loop: CAISEAGDSPLHF. In DNA form, the CDR3 reads TGTGCCATCAGTGAGGCAGGGGACTCACCCCTCCACTTT.